This T cell receptor beta chain originates from a study of patients and donors after allogeneic stem cell transplantation. TCRdb recomputed calls from the RT-PCR reads with MiXCR, one row per CDR3 protein. This table holds over 130,000 distinct CDR3 sequences, about 36% found once. The receptor's source is a human donor who was either an allogeneic HSCT recipient or a stem cell or donor lymphocyte infusion donor (not recorded which). It is not recorded whose cells these are; they may come from a transplant donor. The sequenced sample was blood, either unsorted or a sorted T cell fraction (not recorded which).

This CDR3 is CASSFERGPDTQYF. The CDR3 DNA reads as TGTGCCAGCAGCTTTGAGCGGGGGCCAGATACGCAGTATTTT. V and J are TRBV5-4 and TRBJ2-3; 8 bases are a match to TRBD2. After removal of 2 bases from V and 4 bases from J, the junction contained 3 bases not matched to a gene. CDR1 SGHNT and CDR2 YYREEE come from the germline V gene (reference sequence). The CDR3 is 14 amino acids. The complete variable domain, with remaining parts taken from reference TRBV5-4 and TRBJ2-3, reads ETGVTQSPTHLIKTRGQQVTLRCSSQSGHNTVSWYQQALGQGPQFIFQYYREEENGRGNFPPRFSGLQFPNYSSELNVNALELDDSALYLCASSFERGPDTQYFGPGTRLTVL.